This T cell receptor (beta chain) derives from a study of T cells in Graves' hyperthyroidism and ophthalmopathy. As to this clonotype: Its specificity is unknown.

Hyperthyroidism was newly diagnosed in patients aged 18 to 65 (duration under 2 months). Exclusions: uncontrolled infection, other autoimmune disease, pregnancy, lactation. Study conclusions and caveats: The majority of expanded thyroid clonotypes above 0.001 also appeared in blood.

TCR beta CDR3 region amplification was performed from RNA transcripts. The HTBI primer set was used in a first-round RT-PCR of the TCR CDR3. MiXCR, run by TCRdb on the multiplex PCR reads, gives a single entry per CDR3 protein. The table includes almost 600,000 distinct CDR3 sequences, just over 45% detected once. J gave up 5 bases and V 4 bases, and 19 bases lay outside the gene matches. The CDR3 runs to 18 residues. Germline CDR1 is SQVTM and CDR2 is ANQGSEA. The sequenced sample consisted of peripheral blood or thyroid tissue (not recorded which). This receptor was identified in a woman aged 18-29 years with Graves' hyperthyroidism. The chain employs TRBV29-1 and TRBJ2-2; 7 nucleotides match TRBD2. The CDR3 DNA follows: TGCAGCGTTGGTCTATCCGGATTTAAAACGGGAGGAACCGGGGAGCTGTTTTTT. Its protein product is CSVGLSGFKTGGTGELFF.